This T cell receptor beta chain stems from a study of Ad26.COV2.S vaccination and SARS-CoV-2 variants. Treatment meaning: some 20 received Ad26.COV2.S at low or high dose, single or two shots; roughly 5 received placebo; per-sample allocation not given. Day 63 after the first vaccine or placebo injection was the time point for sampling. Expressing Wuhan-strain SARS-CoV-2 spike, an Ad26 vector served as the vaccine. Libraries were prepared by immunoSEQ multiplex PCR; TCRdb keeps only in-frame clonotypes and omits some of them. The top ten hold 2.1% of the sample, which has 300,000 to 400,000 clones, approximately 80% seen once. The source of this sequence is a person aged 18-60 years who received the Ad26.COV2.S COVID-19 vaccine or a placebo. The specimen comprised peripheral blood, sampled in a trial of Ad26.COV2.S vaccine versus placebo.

In DNA form, the CDR3 reads TGTGCCAGCTCCCCGAACAGGGAGAATGGCTACACCTTC. Translation gives CASSPNRENGYTF. The V and J genes are TRBV18 and TRBJ1-2; the D gene is possibly TRBD1 (6 bases). The V gene lost 6 bases and the J gene lost 6 bases, with 14 bases spanning the gap. This CDR3 is built from 13 residues. CDR1 and CDR2 (germline): KGHSH, LQKENI. The whole variable domain, remainder taken from reference TRBV18 and TRBJ1-2, is NAGVMQNPRHLVRRRGQEARLRCSPMKGHSHVYWYRQLPEEGLKFMVYLQKENIIDESGMPKERFSAEFPKEGPSILRIQQVVRGDSAAYFCASSPNRENGYTFGSGTRLTVV.